The text below deals with one T cell receptor beta chain. Its antigen remains undetermined. No much larger clonotype is one base removed from it; base qualities were not supplied. The record originates from a study of T cell clones after liver transplantation (dated by TCRdb to about 2019). As for the study more broadly: ITN030ST, the source of the samples, was a randomized trial that attempted immunosuppression withdrawal within 2 years of liver transplantation. Donor-reactive T cell clones were identified by TCRbeta sequencing following a pre-transplant mixed lymphocyte reaction and were subsequently tracked in post-transplant blood. Third party-reactive TCRbeta sequences from pre-transplant MLRs were also identified as an antigen-independent comparator for donor-reactive sequences. Three of the eight recipients were HCV-positive; the others were transplanted for non-autoimmune, non-viral indications. No induction therapy was given to the subjects, and standard immunosuppression was administered until randomization at 12-24 months post-transplant. Tolerance was defined as complete immunosuppression withdrawal for at least one year with no rise in liver enzymes beyond twice the upper limit of normal. Blood samples were collected pre-transplant, pre-randomization before withdrawal, and post-randomization after either full withdrawal or failed withdrawal. The studied cohort comprised 8 liver transplant recipients, 3 classified as tolerant and 5 as non-tolerant.

High-throughput TCRbeta CDR3 sequencing of frozen genomic DNA was performed by immunoSEQ, including PCR amplification, mapping, bias correction and internal controls. In the authors' own workflow: Only productive rearrangements were retained, and each unique TCRbeta sequence was defined by its CDR3 nucleotide sequence together with its V and J gene. For classification of a sequence as donor-reactive, at least 5-fold expansion in CFSE-low cells relative to unstimulated pre-transplant cells and a frequency of at least 0.01% were required. Minimum frequency thresholds were set for each subject on the basis of the unstimulated sample with the lowest template count, so that a detection power of at least 90% was ensured. Jensen-Shannon divergence between the top 1000 TCRbeta sequences after and before transplant was used to measure repertoire turnover. Changes in detection of donor-reactive sequences were tested with two-sided Fisher's exact tests. TCRdb mirrors the immuneACCESS table, restricted to in-frame sequences. Some clones are absent from its copies; in checked studies, under half trace to an unresolved V gene, and the reason for the others is unknown. D and trimming were read from the DNA, whereas the V and J calls and clone size are those reported in that table. The sample table shows about 71,000 clones, and around 80% are seen once. The biggest ten clones account for 0.79% of the sample.

V sheds 4 bases and J sheds 5 bases, leaving 10 bases between their ends. Looking up the germline V gene yields CDR1 SGHRS and CDR2 YFSETQ. Reading from cysteine to phenylalanine, the CDR3 counts 13 amino acids. Of all the DNA, just the CDR3 is kept, 39 bases in frame from base 1. What the work shows at the level of the full study, not this receptor alone: A greater decline was seen for donor-reactive sequences than for third party-reactive sequences, suggesting partial antigen-specific deletion unrelated to withdrawal success. A significant post-transplant decrease in circulating donor-reactive CD4 TCRbeta sequences was observed in most of the 8 subjects, irrespective of tolerance or HCV status. After accounting for repertoire turnover, donor-reactive detection was significantly reduced in 7 of 8 subjects for CD4 and 8 of 8 for CD8. In a couple of subjects, low numbers of available donor cells limited the measurable donor-reactive repertoire. Because allograft tissue specimens were not available, migration of donor-reactive T cells into the graft, rather than deletion, may have occurred. The conclusions were preliminary, being limited by small, heterogeneous patient numbers and by non-standardized post-transplant time points.

Unstimulated PBMCs, after thawing, were stained for CD3, CD4 and CD8 and then FACS-sorted into CD3+CD4+ and CD3+CD8+ populations. All 8 studied subjects were randomized to withdrawal of immunosuppression. The Qiagen DNeasy Blood and Tissue Kit was used to isolate genomic DNA. The origin of this receptor is a human patient who received a liver transplant. Following a transplant, a fraction of the T cells may be traceable to the graft donor. Here the sequenced sample was CD4+ T cells from blood, taken 12 months after liver transplant. The rearranged segments are TRBV5-1 and TRBJ1-5, with the D gene uncertain. The DNA is as follows: TGCGCCAGCAGCCCCGGGTTGGATCAGCCCCAGCATTTT. Its translation reads: CASSPGLDQPQHF.